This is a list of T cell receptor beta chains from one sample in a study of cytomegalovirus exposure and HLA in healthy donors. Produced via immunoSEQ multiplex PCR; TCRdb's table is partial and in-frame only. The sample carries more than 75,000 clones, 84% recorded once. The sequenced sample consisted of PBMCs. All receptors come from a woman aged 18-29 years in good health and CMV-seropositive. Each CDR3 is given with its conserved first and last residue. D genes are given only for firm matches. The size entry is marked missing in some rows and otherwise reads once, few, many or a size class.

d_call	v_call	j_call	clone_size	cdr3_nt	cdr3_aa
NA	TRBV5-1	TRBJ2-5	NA	TGCGCCAGCAGCTTGCAGTGGCAAGAGACCCAGTACTTC	CASSLQWQETQYF
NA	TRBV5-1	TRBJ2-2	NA	TGCGCCAGCAGCTTGCAGGTCGGGGAGCTGTTTTTT	CASSLQVGELFF
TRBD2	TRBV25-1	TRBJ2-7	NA	TGTGCCAGCCGCGGGAGGGTAAACCTCCCCTACGAGCAGTACTTC	CASRGRVNLPYEQYF
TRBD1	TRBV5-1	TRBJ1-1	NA	TGCGCCAGCAGCCAGGGGTCGGACAGGGAGAACACTGAAGCTTTCTTT	CASSQGSDRENTEAFF
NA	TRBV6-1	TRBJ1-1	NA	TGTGCCAGCAGTGCAAACAGGGTCCGGGTCACTGAAGCTTTCTTT	CASSANRVRVTEAFF
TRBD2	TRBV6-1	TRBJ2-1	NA	TGTGCCAGCAGTGGCGAGGGACTAGCGAGCCACAATGAGCAGTTCTTC	CASSGEGLASHNEQFF
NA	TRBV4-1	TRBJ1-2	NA	TGCGCCAGCAGCCAACCACAGGCGACTTATGGCTACACCTTC	CASSQPQATYGYTF
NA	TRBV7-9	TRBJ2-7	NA	TGTGCCAGCAGCTTAGGGGAGGTGACAACCTACGAGCAGTACTTC	CASSLGEVTTYEQYF
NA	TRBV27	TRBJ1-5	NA	TGTGCCACCGCCCCGGGTACGGGTCAGCCCCAGCATTTT	CATAPGTGQPQHF
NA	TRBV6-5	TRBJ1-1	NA	TGTGCCAGCAGTTACTGGGGGGGGATGAACACTGAAGCTTTCTTT	CASSYWGGMNTEAFF
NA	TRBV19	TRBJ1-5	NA	TGTGCCAGTAGTATTGTGAGGTGGAATAGCAATCAGCCCCAGCATTTT	CASSIVRWNSNQPQHF
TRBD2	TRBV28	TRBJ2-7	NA	TGTGCCAGCTACGAGGGCGGGGGTAGGTACTACGAGCAGTACTTC	CASYEGGGRYYEQYF
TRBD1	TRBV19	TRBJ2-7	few	TGTGCCAGTAGTGATAAAGGGACAGACTACTACGAGCAGTACTTC	CASSDKGTDYYEQYF
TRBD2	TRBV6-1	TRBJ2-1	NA	TGTGCCAGCAATGGCGGGGGGAGGAATGAGCAGTTCTTC	CASNGGGRNEQFF
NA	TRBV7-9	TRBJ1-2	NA	TGTGCCACCAACTTGGTGGGCCCCTATGGCTACACCTTC	CATNLVGPYGYTF
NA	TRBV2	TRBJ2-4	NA	TGTGCCAGCAGTGACGGGGTGGGAAACATTCAGTACTTC	CASSDGVGNIQYF
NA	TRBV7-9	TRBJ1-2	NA	TGTGCCAGCAGCTTATCCAGGGTCGATATACAACGGGGCTACACCTTC	CASSLSRVDIQRGYTF
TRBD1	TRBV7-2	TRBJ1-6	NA	TGTGCCAGCAGCTTATCCATCTGGGACCGGGACAGGTCGAGGGCACCCCTCCACTTT	CASSLSIWDRDRSRAPLHF
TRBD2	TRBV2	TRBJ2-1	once	TGTGCCAGCAGTCCGACTAGCGGAGGCTCCTACAATGAGCAGTTCTTC	CASSPTSGGSYNEQFF
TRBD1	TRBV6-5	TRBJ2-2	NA	TGTGCCAGCAGTTACGCCCCAGGACAGGCTAACGGGGAGCTGTTTTTT	CASSYAPGQANGELFF
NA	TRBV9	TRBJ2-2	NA	TGTGCCAGCACCAGCGTGTTTGGCACCGGGGAGCTGTTTTTT	CASTSVFGTGELFF
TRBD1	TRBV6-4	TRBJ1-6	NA	TGTGCCAGCAGTCCGGGACAGCATAATTCACCCCTCCACTTT	CASSPGQHNSPLHF
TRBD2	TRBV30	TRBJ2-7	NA	TGTGCCTGGACCTCGGGGGGTGCAGGGAACGGAGAGCAGTACTTC	CAWTSGGAGNGEQYF
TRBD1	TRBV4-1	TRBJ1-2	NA	TGCGCCAGCAGTCGGACAGGGCAATATGGCTACACCTTC	CASSRTGQYGYTF
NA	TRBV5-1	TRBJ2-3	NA	TGCGCCAGCAGCTTGTATGAGTCTAGCACAGATACGCAGTATTTT	CASSLYESSTDTQYF
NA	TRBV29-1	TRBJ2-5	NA	TGCAGCGTTGGTGACAAACAAGAGACCCAGTACTTC	CSVGDKQETQYF
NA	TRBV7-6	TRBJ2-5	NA	TGTGCCAGCAGCTTAGCGGGACACGGACCCAAAGAGACCCAGTACTTC	CASSLAGHGPKETQYF
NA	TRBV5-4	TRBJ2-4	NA	TGTGCCAGCAGCCCCGGGGGCGGGGGCCCCAAAAACATTCAGTACTTC	CASSPGGGGPKNIQYF
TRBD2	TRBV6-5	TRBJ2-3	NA	TGTGCCAGCAGTTACAGACTAGCGGGAGAAGATACGCAGTATTTT	CASSYRLAGEDTQYF
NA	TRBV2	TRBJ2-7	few	TGTGCCAGCAGGAACGACCGCGGTTTCTACGAGCAGTACTTC	CASRNDRGFYEQYF
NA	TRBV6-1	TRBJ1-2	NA	TGTGCCAGCAGTGATACAGGGAGTTATGGCTACACCTTC	CASSDTGSYGYTF
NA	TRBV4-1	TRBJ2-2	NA	TGCGCCAGCAGCCAATCAACGGGACTCTTGGACACCGGGGAGCTGTTTTTT	CASSQSTGLLDTGELFF
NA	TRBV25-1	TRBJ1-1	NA	TGTGCCAGCGGCCCATTAAGGTTAGGGGAGGGAAACACTGAAGCTTTCTTT	CASGPLRLGEGNTEAFF
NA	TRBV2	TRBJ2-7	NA	TGTGCCAGCAGCAACGGACAGTCCTACGAGCAGTACTTC	CASSNGQSYEQYF
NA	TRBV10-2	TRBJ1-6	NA	TGCGCCAGCAGACCCGTACAGGGTCCCACGAATTCACCCCTCCACTTT	CASRPVQGPTNSPLHF
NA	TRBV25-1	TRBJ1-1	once	TGTGCCAGCAGCTCCCTGGGGGGAGTCGAAGCTTTCTTT	CASSSLGGVEAFF
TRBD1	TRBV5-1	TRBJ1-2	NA	TGCGCCAGCAGCTTGGGACAGGGGGGGTATGGCTACACCTTC	CASSLGQGGYGYTF
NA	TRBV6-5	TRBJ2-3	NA	TGTGCCAGCAACTTAGGGCGGGGTACGGATACGCAGTATTTT	CASNLGRGTDTQYF
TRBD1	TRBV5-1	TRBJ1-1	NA	TGCGCCAGCAGATACGGACAGGATGAAGCTTTCTTT	CASRYGQDEAFF
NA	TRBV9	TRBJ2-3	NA	TGTGCCAGCAGCGTAGATGGACTGGGAGGCACAGATACGCAGTATTTT	CASSVDGLGGTDTQYF
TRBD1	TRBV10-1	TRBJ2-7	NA	TGCGCCAGCAGCCCGGGACAGGCCCCCTACGAGCAGTACTTC	CASSPGQAPYEQYF
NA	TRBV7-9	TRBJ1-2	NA	TGTGCCAGCAGCTACTGGACACAAATTAACTATGGCTACACCTTC	CASSYWTQINYGYTF
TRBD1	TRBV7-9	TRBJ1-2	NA	TGTGCCAGCAGCCCTGACAGGGGGCGCGACGTTAACTATGGCTACACCTTC	CASSPDRGRDVNYGYTF
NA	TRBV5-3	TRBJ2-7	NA	TGTGCCAGAAGACTCCCCCGAGACAAGAACTACGAGCAGTACTTC	CARRLPRDKNYEQYF
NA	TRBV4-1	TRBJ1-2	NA	TGCGCCAGCAGCCAAGATTGGCAGGTTTTCTATGGCTACACCTTC	CASSQDWQVFYGYTF
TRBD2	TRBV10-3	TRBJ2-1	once	TGTGCCATCAGCCTCACTAGCGGAAACTACAATGAGCAGTTCTTC	CAISLTSGNYNEQFF
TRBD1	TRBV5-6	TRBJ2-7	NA	TGTGCCAGCAGTTTACCCACAGGGGTACTATCCTACGAGCAGTACTTC	CASSLPTGVLSYEQYF
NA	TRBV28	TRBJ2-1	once	TGTGCCAGCAGTTCCCCCTCCGGGACACCATACAATGAGCAGTTCTTC	CASSSPSGTPYNEQFF
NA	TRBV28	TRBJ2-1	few	TGTGCCAGCAGTCCCTTGGGGAGTCATCCTGAGCAGTTCTTC	CASSPLGSHPEQFF
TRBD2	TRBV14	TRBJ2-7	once	TGTGCCAGCAGCCAAGTATACGGGAGGGCCTCTTACGAGCAGTACTTC	CASSQVYGRASYEQYF
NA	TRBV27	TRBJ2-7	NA	TGTGCCAGCAGTTTGGTGGCGGGAAGTACCTACGAGCAGTACTTC	CASSLVAGSTYEQYF
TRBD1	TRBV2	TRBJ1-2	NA	TGTGCCAGCACGGTCATCCAGGGGACAGGTTATGGCTACACCTTC	CASTVIQGTGYGYTF
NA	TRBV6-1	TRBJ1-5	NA	TGTGCCAGCAGTGGGGAGGAGGCCTTGTTAAATCAGCCCCAGCATTTT	CASSGEEALLNQPQHF
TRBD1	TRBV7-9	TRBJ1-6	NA	TGTGCCAGCAGCGGAAAACAGGGGGGATATGGGTATTCACCCCTCCACTTT	CASSGKQGGYGYSPLHF
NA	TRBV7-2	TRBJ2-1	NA	TGTGCCAGCAGCTTAGCGGGTATAGCAGTTCGAAACAATGAGCAGTTCTTC	CASSLAGIAVRNNEQFF
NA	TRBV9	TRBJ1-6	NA	TGTGCCAGCAGCGTCACGGGGAGCTCCTATAATTCACCCCTCCACTTT	CASSVTGSSYNSPLHF